The entry below gives a single T cell receptor beta chain sequence along with its context. Its antigen is unidentified. The naive CD8 population came from CD45RO-negative cells selected for CCR7, without terminally differentiated effector memory CD45RA+ cells. Donors comprised only Caucasian adults living in Nashville, Tennessee. The CDR3 sequence is 16 residues long. The germline CDR1 and CDR2 sequences are SGHRS and YFSETQ. The junction had 7 bases not matched to a gene; V was cut back by 3 bases and J by 4 bases. The data stem from a study of shared clonotypes between healthy human individuals. Whole-study findings and limits: The represented genetic and exposure-history diversity was limited by the small number of donors.

In the original analysis: Filtering was not the same, since immunoSEQ gave junction-only sequences without quality scores. Sequenced by immunoSEQ multiplex PCR; TCRdb stores in-frame clones only, minus some. V, J and clone size derive from that table, while D and trimming were established from the DNA sequence. The sample includes around 2,100,000 clones, around 96% of them seen just once. The chain combines TRBV5-1 with TRBJ2-5, with 12 bases lining up with TRBD2. The source material was naive CD8+ T cells sorted from blood. The TCR originated in a man aged 18 to 29 in good health. In DNA, the CDR3 is TGCGCCAGCAGCTCAAGACTAGCGGGAGAACCAGAGACCCAGTACTTC. Translated: CASSSRLAGEPETQYF.